Sequencing of this T cell receptor (beta chain) was carried out in a study of blood T cell repertoires in COVID-19 (TCRdb year 2020). At the level of the whole study: Samples from collaborators originated in the United States, Italy and Spain and spanned both the acute and convalescent phases of COVID-19. The prospective study material was composed of cDNA or gDNA derived from T cells, B-cell-depleted T cells, or PBMCs. Subjects who had been exposed to COVID-19, were actively infected with it, or had recovered from it provided the deeply sampled blood TCRbeta repertoires that made up the dataset. A freely available public database, intended as a resource for researchers studying the immune response to SARS-CoV-2, is where the repertoires were released. The samples were drawn from the first 160 participants of the ongoing ImmuneRACE study and from over a thousand subjects provided by 6 global collaborators. Sample metadata almost always included a de-identified subject ID, COVID-19 status, age in years and sex. HLA class I and class II types, where available, came from metadata supplied by the sample provider rather than from assay-based typing. What the work shows at the level of the full study, not this receptor alone: The quantity of clinical and demographic metadata differed by source and by participant and was supplied without curation.

CDR1 and CDR2 were assigned from the germline V gene (reference sequence) as SEHNR and FQNEAQ. The cysteine opens and the phenylalanine closes a CDR3 of 14 amino acids. CDR3 DNA only is kept here, 42 bases in frame from base 1. A distance of 11 bases separates the germline ends of V and J, which lose 3 bases and 8 bases respectively. Concerning this clone: The target of this receptor is not known. There are no base qualities to consult, and no much larger clone falls within one base.

The immunoSEQ Assay, a bias-controlled multiplex PCR, was used to amplify TCRbeta CDR3 regions from genomic DNA. The original pipeline was this. Nucleated cell counts per sample were estimated from amplification of reference gene primers within the assay. To quantify the absolute abundance of each unique TCRbeta CDR3 rearrangement, sequence reads were collapsed and filtered. Productive Simpson clonality was computed per sample as the square root of Simpson's diversity index over productive rearrangements. TCRdb holds this immuneACCESS table with in-frame rearrangements only. Some clones are missing; in checked studies, unresolved V genes explain under half, and the rest has no known cause. V and J calls and clone size are copied from that table; D and trimming were computed from the DNA. This sample gives about 300,000 clones in total; 70% to 90% of them show up just once. The ten largest account for 5.5% to 7% of the sample.

In the prospective study, participants were roughly 18 to 95 years old, resided in fewer than 25 geographic areas of the United States, and were enrolled through a virtual design. Cohort assignment in the prospective study relied on participant-reported clinical history from a screening survey and a study questionnaire. ImmuneRACE Cohort 3 recovered participants were defined by two consecutive negative NP/OP PCR tests, healthcare professional clearance, or symptom resolution. In the prospective study, whole blood, serum and a nasopharyngeal or oropharyngeal swab were collected from each participant by mobile phlebotomists. Additional blood draws and questionnaires over an approximately two-month period could optionally be provided by prospective study participants. Before DNA extraction, blood samples from the prospective study were shipped at room temperature or frozen.

The chain was built from TRBV7-9 and TRBJ1-6; the D gene remains uncertain. Sequencing was performed on PBMCs or T cells enriched from blood (not recorded which). The clonotype comes from a woman aged 25 to 39 who had recovered from COVID-19. The DNA is TGTGCCAGCAGCTTCGAGTTTGGGCATTCACCCCTCCACTTT. Its translation is CASSFEFGHSPLHF.